These 25 T cell receptor beta chains were sequenced from one sample in a study of T cell clonality in common variable immunodeficiency. Whole-study results and caveats: Fewer deletions and N-nucleotide insertions were reportedly seen in common variable immunodeficiency TCR beta sequences.

Their cognate antigens are unknown. Sequenced by immunoSEQ multiplex PCR; TCRdb stores in-frame clones only, minus some. The repertoire shows 8,500 to 10,000 clones, none seen only once; the top ten take about 4.1%. Source material: peripheral blood mononuclear cells. These receptors were collected from a human donor with common variable immunodeficiency.

This clone was counted many times. From the germline J gene comes the end of the CDR3, since the read stops 3 residues before it. The J gene is TRBJ2-1, the V gene TRBV7-3; 10 bases are shared with TRBD2. The germline V gene has CDR1 SGHTA and CDR2 FQGTGA. The CDR3 length is 15 residues. After removal of 5 bases from V and 2 bases from J, the junction contained 3 bases not matched to a gene. CDR3 DNA (partial): TGTGCCAGCAGCGTCGGGACTAGCGCCTACAATGAG. It specifies CASSVGTSAYNE. The whole CDR3 sequence is CASSVGTSAYNEQFF. The full variable domain, with the rest looked up from reference TRBV7-3 and TRBJ2-1, is GAGVSQTPSNKVTEKGKYVELRCDPISGHTALYWYRQSLGQGPEFLIYFQGTGAADDSGLPNDRFFAVRPEGSVSTLKIQRTERGDSAVYLCASSVGTSAYNEQFFGPGTRLTVL.

Of note for this clone: Coverage ceases 3 residues before the CDR3 finishes, and the germline J gene fills in the end. The rearrangement uses TRBV5-1 and TRBJ1-2; tentatively, D is TRBD1 (6 bases). Looked up from germline, CDR1 is SGHRS and CDR2 is YFSETQ. V was clipped by 3 bases and J by 4 bases, with 16 bases between them. This CDR3 is built from 15 residues. The CDR3 loop reads CASSSTATGPYGYTF. The part of the CDR3 DNA that was read is TGCGCCAGCAGCTCCACTGCGACAGGCCCCTATGGC.

By share, this clone counts as medium-sized. The covered CDR3 bases are TGTGCCACCTCCTTGACAGAGGTCCACTATGGC. Amino acid sequence: CATSLTEVHYG. In full, the CDR3 is CATSLTEVHYGYTF. The chain employs TRBV2 and TRBJ1-2; D is possibly TRBD1 (5 bases). The CDR3 goes on 3 residues after the read ends, and that part is filled in from the germline J gene. Germline lookup yields CDR1 SNHLY and CDR2 FYNNEI. V gave up 10 bases and J gave up 3 bases, with 18 bases separating them. The CDR3 contains 14 residues.

This clone was detected many times. The read is 3 residues too short to cover the CDR3 end, so that end is filled in from the germline J gene. The chain links TRBV12-3 or TRBV12-4 to TRBJ1-1, with 10 bases that match TRBD1. The CDR3 spans 15 residues. After removal of 5 bases from V and 4 bases from J, the junction contained 7 bases not matched to a gene. CDR3 DNA, as far as it was read: TGTGCCAGCAGTCCAGACAGGGGGCGGGCCACTGAA. Translated: CASSPDRGRATE. The whole CDR3 region reads CASSPDRGRATEAFF.

In its sample, this clone was seen many times. The CDR3 DNA, read in part, is TGCGCCAGCAGTACCGGGAGCGGTACAGATACG. Translating gives CASSTGSGTDT. The whole CDR3 region reads CASSTGSGTDTQYF. The chain links TRBV5-1 to TRBJ2-3; TRBD2 might be the D (6 bases). Read data end 3 residues before the CDR3 end; the end is taken from the germline J gene. The CDR3 is 14 amino acids. In germline, CDR1 is SGHRS, CDR2 YFSETQ. V was trimmed by 5 bases and J by 3 bases, leaving 13 bases between them.

Ten or more counts support this clone. The sequence runs out 3 residues before the end of the CDR3; the remainder is reconstructed from the germline J gene. V gene TRBV19 combines with J gene TRBJ2-2; 12 bases map to TRBD2. The CDR3 totals 17 residues. V trimming: 6 bases; J trimming: 8 bases; junction bases outside the gene matches: 13. The V gene's germline CDR1 is LNHDA and CDR2 SQIVND (reference sequence). The part of the CDR3 DNA that was read is TGTGCCAGTAGCTCTCACGGACTAGCGGGAAAATGGGGGGAG. Its protein product is CASSSHGLAGKWGE. The CDR3 in its entirety is CASSSHGLAGKWGELFF.

In its sample, this clone was seen many times. The observed sequence ends 3 residues before the CDR3 terminus, with the missing tail filled in from the germline J gene. V usage is TRBV18 and J usage is TRBJ1-5; D is ambiguous. From germline, CDR1 is KGHSH and CDR2 LQKENI. The V gene lost 2 bases and the J gene lost 0 bases, with 8 bases spanning the gap. The CDR3 is 15 residues long. The covered CDR3 bases are TGTGCCAGCTCACCAGGGCAGGCTAGCAATCAGCCC. Its protein product is CASSPGQASNQP. The CDR3 in full is CASSPGQASNQPQHF.

This clone appeared many times. The read terminates 3 residues before the CDR3 end, so the remaining end is supplied by the germline J gene. The chain is built from TRBV4-1 and TRBJ2-5; weak D call: TRBD1 (5 bases). CDR1 and CDR2 from the germline V gene are MGHRA and YSYEKL. CDR3 length equals 16 residues. The V gene lost 2 bases and the J gene lost 7 bases, with 20 bases spanning the gap. CDR3 DNA, as far as it was read: TGCGCCAGCAGCCAACCCGACAGAGACATTGTTGGGACC. This translates into CASSQPDRDIVGT. The CDR3 in its entirety is CASSQPDRDIVGTQYF.

This clone came up a few times. The covered CDR3 bases are TGCAGTGCTAGATTAGGGCTAGCGGGAGGCTACGAG. Amino acids: CSARLGLAGGYE. The whole CDR3 sequence reads CSARLGLAGGYEQYF. The gene calls are TRBV20-1 and TRBJ2-7, with 11 bases that match TRBD2. The read ends 3 residues shy of where the CDR3 ends; the end is completed using the germline J gene. CDR1 is DFQATT and CDR2 is SNEGSKA in the germline V gene (reference sequence). Trimming took 2 bases from V and 3 from J; bases not matched to a gene: 6. This CDR3 has 15 amino acids.

This clone was detected ten times or more. The sequenced fragment ends 3 residues before the CDR3 boundary, so the rest is inferred from the germline J gene. The chain employs TRBV29-1 and TRBJ1-1; 8 positions agree with TRBD1. CDR3 size: 14 residues. The V and J ends lost 5 bases and 3 bases, in that order; junction bases with no gene match: 8. Germline assignment: CDR1 SQVTM and CDR2 ANQGSEA. The CDR3 is CSVPTLTGDTEAFF. The sequenced part of the CDR3 DNA is TGCAGCGTTCCCACGTTGACAGGGGACACTGAA.

By its share, this clone is medium-sized. The CDR3 is cut off 3 residues early in the read; its end comes from the germline J gene. The J gene is TRBJ2-5, the V gene TRBV29-1; the D is unclear. Trimming took off 7 bases at V and 5 bases at J, with 11 bases between the two ends. The length of the CDR3 is 11 residues. Germline V gene sequence: CDR1 SQVTM, CDR2 ANQGSEA. This CDR3 is CSATLGETQYF. CDR3 bases read: TGCAGCGCCACCCTCGGGGAGACC.

This clone was picked up many times. The read finishes 3 residues shy of the CDR3 end, and the germline J gene is used to complete it. Other DNA variants within this sample encode the same CDR3. The chain has TRBV7-3 and TRBJ1-1; tentatively, D is TRBD1 (5 bases). V lost 4 bases and J 1 base, leaving 7 bases between the germline ends. CDR3 size: 13 residues. Germline-derived CDR1 and CDR2 are SGHTA and FQGTGA. Partial CDR3 DNA: TGTGCCAGCAGCTCCGGGGGGAACACTGAA. It yields the protein CASSSGGNTE. The CDR3, in full, reads CASSSGGNTEAFF.

This clone was counted ten times or more. Coverage ceases 3 residues before the CDR3 finishes, and the germline J gene fills in the end. The V and J genes are TRBV11-2 and TRBJ2-7; D might be TRBD2 (6 bases). Per germline, CDR1 SGHAT and CDR2 FQNNGV. Trimming took 4 bases from V and 5 from J, leaving 12 bases between them. The CDR3 runs 13 residues. The CDR3 bases that were read are TGTGCCAGCAGCTATCACTTAGCGGACGAG. Amino acid sequence: CASSYHLADE. The CDR3 in full is CASSYHLADEQYF.

This clone came up many times. The CDR3 end lies 3 residues beyond the end of the read and is filled in from the germline J gene. This chain joins TRBV5-4 and TRBJ2-2; 10 bases align to TRBD2. Losses at the gene ends were 4 bases for V and 3 bases for J; bases not matched to a gene: 3. This CDR3 region has 15 residues. The germline CDR1 and CDR2 sequences are SGHNT and YYREEE (reference sequence). The CDR3 DNA, read in part, is TGTGCCAGCAGCGCTCTAGCGGGAGACACCGGGGAG. Its protein product is CASSALAGDTGE. The full CDR3 protein reads CASSALAGDTGELFF. Full variable domain (rest looked up from reference TRBV5-4 and TRBJ2-2): ETGVTQSPTHLIKTRGQQVTLRCSSQSGHNTVSWYQQALGQGPQFIFQYYREEENGRGNFPPRFSGLQFPNYSSELNVNALELDDSALYLCASSALAGDTGELFFGEGSRLTVL.

This clone was picked up many times. The CDR3 extends 3 residues past the end of the read, so its final part is completed from the germline J gene. The chain is built from TRBV19 and TRBJ1-1; TRBD1 is a possible D gene (6 bases). Germline CDR1 is LNHDA and CDR2 is SQIVND (reference sequence). The V gene lost 5 bases and the J gene lost 2 bases, with 18 bases spanning the gap. This CDR3 is built from 16 residues. Partial CDR3 DNA: TGTGCCAGTAGTTCGCACCACAGGGACGGTAACACTGAA. Its translation is CASSSHHRDGNTE. The entire CDR3 protein is CASSSHHRDGNTEAFF. The variable domain in full, with the rest retrieved from reference TRBV19 and TRBJ1-1, is DGGITQSPKYLFRKEGQNVTLSCEQNLNHDAMYWYRQDPGQGLRLIYYSQIVNDFQKGDIAEGYSVSREKKESFPLTVTSAQKNPTAFYLCASSSHHRDGNTEAFFGQGTRLTVV.

This clone occurred many times. With the read ending 3 residues before the CDR3 end, the germline J gene is used to fill in that end. The chain joins TRBV11-2 to TRBJ2-7; TRBD1 matches at 9 bases. Per germline, CDR1 SGHAT and CDR2 FQNNGV. Losses at the gene ends were 3 bases for V and 1 base for J; bases not matched to a gene: 4. This CDR3 has 15 amino acids. Partial CDR3 DNA: TGTGCCAGCAGCTTTCAGGACAGGGGATCCTACGAG. As protein: CASSFQDRGSYE. The CDR3 in full is CASSFQDRGSYEQYF.

By proportion, this clone is medium-sized. The CDR3 is cut off 3 residues early in the read; its end comes from the germline J gene. The chain couples TRBV11-2 to TRBJ1-1; possible D gene TRBD1, 6 bases. This CDR3 spans 14 amino acids. Germline V lookup: CDR1 SGHAT, CDR2 FQNNGV. The ends were cut back, 4 bases at V and 6 bases at J, with 15 bases in the middle. The CDR3 bases that were read are TGTGCCAGCAGCTCCGTGAGGGGGAGCCCTGAA. It translates to CASSSVRGSPE. The whole CDR3 reads CASSSVRGSPEAFF.

This clone has a count of ten or more. Partial CDR3 DNA: TGTGCCAGCAGTTTGCCAGGGAACTATGGC. Amino acids: CASSLPGNYG. The CDR3 in its entirety is CASSLPGNYGYTF. The chain joins TRBV28 to TRBJ1-2; a weak D match, TRBD1 (5 bases). The read gets to within 3 residues of the CDR3 end, and the germline J gene fills in the rest. This CDR3 comprises 13 residues. Germline CDR1 MDHEN, CDR2 SYDVKM. The ends were cut back, 3 bases at V and 2 bases at J, with 7 bases in the middle.

This clone came up many times. The DNA ends 3 residues before the CDR3 does, and the rest of the CDR3 is filled in from the germline J gene. The V call is TRBV19, the J call TRBJ1-5, with D maybe TRBD1 (5 bases). V lost 3 bases and J lost 1, with 19 bases in between. The CDR3 loop spans 18 amino acids. Germline loops: CDR1 LNHDA, CDR2 SQIVND (reference sequence). CDR3 amino acids: CASSITDAWEGSNQPQHF. The part of the CDR3 DNA that was read is TGTGCCAGTAGTATTACAGATGCATGGGAGGGGAGCAATCAGCCC.

This clone was recorded at least ten times. The read terminates 3 residues before the CDR3 end, so the remaining end is supplied by the germline J gene. This sequence joins TRBV28 and TRBJ2-7; weak D call: TRBD1 (5 bases). CDR1 MDHEN and CDR2 SYDVKM come from the germline V gene. This CDR3 comprises 14 residues. Trimming shortened V by 5 bases and J by 2 bases, and 13 bases separated the two germline ends. The CDR3 bases that were read are TGTGCCAGCAGTAACCGACAGAAAACCTACGAG. Its protein is CASSNRQKTYE. The entire CDR3 protein is CASSNRQKTYEQYF.

This clone was recorded at least ten times. CDR3 bases read: TGTGCCACCAGTGAATCAGGGAGGCCAGATACG. Its protein product is CATSESGRPDT. The whole CDR3 is CATSESGRPDTQYF. The chain joins TRBV24-1 to TRBJ2-3; TRBD2 is a possible D gene (6 bases). From the germline J gene comes the end of the CDR3, since the read stops 3 residues before it. Per germline, CDR1 KGHDR and CDR2 SFDVKD. The germline V and J ends were trimmed by 4 bases and 4 bases, with 11 bases remaining between them. This CDR3 contains 14 residues.

Within the sample, this clone is medium-sized (0.01 to 0.1%). The CDR3 end lies 3 residues beyond the end of the read and is filled in from the germline J gene. The V gene is TRBV20-1, the J gene TRBJ2-1; TRBD2 matches 12 bases. This CDR3 is built from 16 residues. The germline V gene encodes CDR1 DFQATT and CDR2 SNEGSKA (reference sequence). The ends lost 3 bases at V and 5 bases at J; junction bases unmatched: 8. The sequenced part of the CDR3 DNA is TGCAGTGCTAGGGCGGCTAGCGGGAGGGTAGACAATGAG. Its protein product is CSARAASGRVDNE. The complete CDR3 reads CSARAASGRVDNEQFF.

In its sample, this clone was seen many times. The missing CDR3 end, 3 residues past where the read stops, is filled in from the germline J gene. The chain joins TRBV20-1 to TRBJ1-2; 7 nucleotides match TRBD1. The CDR3 contains 14 residues. The germline CDR1 and CDR2 sequences are DFQATT and SNEGSKA (reference sequence). The trim removed 6 bases at V and 2 bases at J, leaving 9 bases unmatched. CDR3 DNA (partial): TGCAGTGCACTCGACAGGGTGGAAAACTATGGC. Translation gives CSALDRVENYG. The whole CDR3 protein is CSALDRVENYGYTF.

This clone showed up many times. The read comes to an end 3 residues before the CDR3 does, leaving the germline J gene to fill in the end. V usage is TRBV19 and J usage is TRBJ1-1, with TRBD1 as a possible D gene (5 bases). V was clipped by 5 bases and J by 5 bases, with 12 bases between them. This CDR3 region has 13 residues. The germline gives CDR1 LNHDA, CDR2 SQIVND (reference sequence). The CDR3 bases that were read are TGTGCCAGTAGTGGCCCGGGGGGGACTGAA. Translating gives CASSGPGGTE. The full CDR3 reads CASSGPGGTEAFF.

This clone showed up just a few times. The read gets to within 3 residues of the CDR3 end, and the germline J gene fills in the rest. This chain links TRBV29-1 with TRBJ2-7, with TRBD1 identical over 7 bases. Germline V gene lookup returns CDR1 SQVTM and CDR2 ANQGSEA. This CDR3 is 13 amino acids long. The trim removed 7 bases at V and 2 bases at J, leaving 8 bases unmatched. The DNA read from the CDR3 is TGCAGCGCGGGACAGATTGTGCCCTACGAG. Amino acids: CSAGQIVPYE. The full-length CDR3 reads as CSAGQIVPYEQYF.